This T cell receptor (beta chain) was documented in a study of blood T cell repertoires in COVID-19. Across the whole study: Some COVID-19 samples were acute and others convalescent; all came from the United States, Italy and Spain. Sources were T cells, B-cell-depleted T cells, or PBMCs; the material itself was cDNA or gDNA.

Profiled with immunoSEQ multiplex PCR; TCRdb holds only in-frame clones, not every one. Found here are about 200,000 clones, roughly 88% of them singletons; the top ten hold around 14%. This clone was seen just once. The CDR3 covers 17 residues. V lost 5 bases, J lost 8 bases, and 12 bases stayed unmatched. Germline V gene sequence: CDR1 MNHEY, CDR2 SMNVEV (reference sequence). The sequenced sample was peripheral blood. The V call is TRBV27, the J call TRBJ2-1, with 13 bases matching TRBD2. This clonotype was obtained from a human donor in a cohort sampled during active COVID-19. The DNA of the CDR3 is TGTGCCAGCAGTCCCGGGACTAGCGGGAAGATTAGCGATGAGCAGTTCTTC. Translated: CASSPGTSGKISDEQFF.